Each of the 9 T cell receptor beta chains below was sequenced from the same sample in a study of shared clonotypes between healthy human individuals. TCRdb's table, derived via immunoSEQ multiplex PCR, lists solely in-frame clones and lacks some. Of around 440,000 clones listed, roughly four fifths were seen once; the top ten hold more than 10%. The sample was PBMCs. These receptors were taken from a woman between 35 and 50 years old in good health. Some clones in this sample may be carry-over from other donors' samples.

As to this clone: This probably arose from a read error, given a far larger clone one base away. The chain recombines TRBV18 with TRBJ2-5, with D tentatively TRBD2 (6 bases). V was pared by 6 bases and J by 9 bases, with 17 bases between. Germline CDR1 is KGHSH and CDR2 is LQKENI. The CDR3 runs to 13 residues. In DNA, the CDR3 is TGTGCCAGCTCTCGGGACCACGGGGAGGCCCAGTACTTC. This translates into CASSRDHGEAQYF. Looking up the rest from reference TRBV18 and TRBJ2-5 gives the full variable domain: NAGVMQNPRHLVRRRGQEARLRCSPMKGHSHVYWYRQLPEEGLKFMVYLQKENIIDESGMPKERFSAEFPKEGPSILRIQQVVRGDSAAYFCASSRDHGEAQYFGPGTRLLVL.

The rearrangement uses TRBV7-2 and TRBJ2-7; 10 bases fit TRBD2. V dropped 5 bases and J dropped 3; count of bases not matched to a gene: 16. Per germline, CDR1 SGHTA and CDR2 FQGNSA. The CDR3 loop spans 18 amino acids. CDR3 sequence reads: CASSPPSGRPLFDYEQYF. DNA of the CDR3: TGTGCCAGCAGCCCCCCTAGCGGGAGACCCCTATTCGACTACGAGCAGTACTTC.

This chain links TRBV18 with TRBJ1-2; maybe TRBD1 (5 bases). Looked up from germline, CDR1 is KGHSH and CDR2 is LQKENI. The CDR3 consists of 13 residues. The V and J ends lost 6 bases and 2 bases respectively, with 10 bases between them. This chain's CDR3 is CASSDGQNYGYTF. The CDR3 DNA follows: TGTGCCAGCTCGGATGGACAAAACTATGGCTACACCTTC.

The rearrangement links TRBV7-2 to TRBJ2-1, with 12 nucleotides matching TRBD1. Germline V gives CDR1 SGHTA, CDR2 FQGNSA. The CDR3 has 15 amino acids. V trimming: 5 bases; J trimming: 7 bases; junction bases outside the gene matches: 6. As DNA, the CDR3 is TGTGCCAGCAGCGGGGACAGGGGGCGCTGGAATGAGCAGTTCTTC. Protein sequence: CASSGDRGRWNEQFF.

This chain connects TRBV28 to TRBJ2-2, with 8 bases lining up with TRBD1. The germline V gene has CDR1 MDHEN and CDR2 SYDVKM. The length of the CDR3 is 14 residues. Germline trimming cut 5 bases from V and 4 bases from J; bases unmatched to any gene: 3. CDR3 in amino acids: CASSIGQGTGELFF. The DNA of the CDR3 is TGTGCCAGCAGTATAGGACAGGGCACCGGGGAGCTGTTTTTT.

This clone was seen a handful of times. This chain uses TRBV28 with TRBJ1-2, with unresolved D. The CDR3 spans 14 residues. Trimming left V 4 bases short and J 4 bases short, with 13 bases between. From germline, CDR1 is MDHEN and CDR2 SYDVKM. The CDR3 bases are TGTGCCAGCAGTTCGAGACGAAAGACCTATGGCTACACCTTC. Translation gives CASSSRRKTYGYTF.

In nucleotides, the CDR3 is TGTGCCAGCAGCTTGGGACTTGGGTACAATGAGCAGTTCTTC. Translating it yields CASSLGLGYNEQFF. The chain joins TRBV7-7 to TRBJ2-1; tentatively, D is TRBD2 (6 bases). The germline gives CDR1 SSHAT, CDR2 FNYEAQ (reference sequence). Trimming cost V 3 bases and J 4 bases, with 10 bases left between them. This CDR3 spans 14 amino acids.

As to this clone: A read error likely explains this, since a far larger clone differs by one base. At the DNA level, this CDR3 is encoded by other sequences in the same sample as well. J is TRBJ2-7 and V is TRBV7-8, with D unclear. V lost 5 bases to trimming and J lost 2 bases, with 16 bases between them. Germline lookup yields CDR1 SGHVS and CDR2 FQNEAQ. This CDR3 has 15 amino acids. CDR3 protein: CASSLESGEAYEQYF. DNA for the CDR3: TGTGCCAGCAGCCTAGAATCAGGAGAGGCCTACGAGCAGTACTTC.

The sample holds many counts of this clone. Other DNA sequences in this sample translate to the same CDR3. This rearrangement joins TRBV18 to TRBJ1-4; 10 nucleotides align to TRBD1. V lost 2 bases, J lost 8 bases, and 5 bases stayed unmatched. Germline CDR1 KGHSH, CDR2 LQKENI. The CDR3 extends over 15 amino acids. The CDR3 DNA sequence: TGTGCCAGCTCACCAGGCGGGACAGGGGACGAAAAACTGTTTTTT. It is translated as CASSPGGTGDEKLFF.